This T cell receptor (beta chain) stems from a study of shared clonotypes between healthy human individuals (dated by TCRdb to 2020 to 2021). Study-level background: The cohort included a few men and two women between 18 and 49 years of age. To increase sequencing depth and limit assay-specific biases, different laboratories used diverse techniques to prepare libraries and sequence TCR repertoires. Each donor's leukapheresis produced roughly between about 0.8 and 8.9 billion PBMCs. To estimate repertoire size and how much clonotypes are shared between individuals, the study performed deep sequencing of blood TCR repertoires from a handful of healthy adults. For each donor, CD4 naive and CD4 memory were each run on three plates, CD8 naive on two plates, and CD8 memory on one plate.

The CDR3 covers 15 residues, taking in both the cysteine and the phenylalanine. This entry keeps only the CDR3 DNA: 45 bases, framed from base 1. V loses 5 bases of germline sequence and J loses 5 bases, and the interval between the two ends is 15 bases. The CDR1 and CDR2 encoded by the germline V gene (reference sequence) are MNHEY and SMNVEV. TCR CDR3 regions were amplified from genomic DNA by multiplex PCR using the deep immunoSEQ assay. Extracted genomic DNA from each cell subset was spread evenly across all wells of several immunoSEQ 96-well plates, with each plate serving as a replicate. For sorted subsets, roughly 200 ng genomic DNA, equal to some 28,000 T cell genomes, was loaded into each replicate PCR. Purified libraries were measured with a Qubit 3.0 fluorometer, size-checked on a Bioanalyzer 2100, and measured again with the KAPA Library Quantification kit. Every immunoSEQ 96-well plate was sequenced on a dedicated single-read 150-cycle Illumina NextSeq 550 flow cell. In the paper's pipeline: Because the immunoSEQ output held only junctional sequences and lacked quality scores, the filtering could not match the filtering applied to full-length reads. Sequences were annotated with PyIR, a Python wrapper for IgBLAST v1.9, and V/J genes and CDR3 were assigned using IMGT germline references. Reads were filtered out if the reads had weak V/J assignments (E-value above 1e-6), no CDR3, stop codons, out-of-frame junctions, or ambiguous translated residues. A V3J clonotype was defined by an identical inferred V gene, J gene, and CDR3 amino acid sequence. Percentage overlap between repertoires was calculated by dividing the number of shared unique clonotypes by the size of the smaller repertoire. Richness of each repertoire was evaluated using RTK rarefaction, the Chao1 estimator, and Recon v2.1 estimates of unobserved clonotypes. For all TCRbeta clonotypes obtained by the gDNA method from a few donors, generation probabilities were computed with OLGA. This is the immuneACCESS table as TCRdb keeps it, with only in-frame sequences that have V and J called. A part of the clones is gone; compared with another copy, unresolved V genes explain less than half, and the rest is unexplained. That table furnishes V, J and clone size, whereas the DNA furnished D and trimming. Within this sample are about 870,000 clones, with 80% to 95% of them counted one time only. The top ten constitute 24% of the sample.

What the study reported, not specific to this receptor: Naive subsets generally had larger estimated clonotype richness than memory subsets did. Pairwise subsampling led to the expectation that sequencing depth would affect the degree of clonotype sharing among donors. Sampling was limited to blood, and TCR repertoires in tissue likely differ from TCR repertoires in blood. Incomplete sequencing was indicated by rarefaction of sorted-subset datasets, despite the large sequencing depth. When a handful of donors were compared, the shared fraction of clonotypes was around 5% for naive CD4, around 4% for naive CD8, 2.3% for memory CD4, and roughly 0.43% for memory CD8. Higher generation probabilities were observed for clonotypes shared by all four sorted-subset donors than for non-shared clonotypes. Because the study included only a small number of donors, the genetic and exposure-history diversity represented was limited.

CD8 naive samples were CD45RO-negative cells positively selected for CCR7, giving a CD45RA+CCR7+ population that excluded TemRA cells. Healthy HIV-negative adults with no recently reported acute infections or vaccinations were included as donors. Every donor was a Caucasian adult residing in Nashville, Tennessee, USA. Blood was collected by leukapheresis, and PBMCs were isolated by Ficoll-Histopaque density gradient centrifugation and then cryopreserved in liquid nitrogen vapor phase. Analytical flow cytometry was used to check the purity and quantity of every magnetically sorted T cell population. Genomic DNA was isolated from each sorted fraction and quantified by UV absorbance on a Nanodrop 2000c. As to this clone: There is no known antigen for this receptor. Per-nucleotide qualities are absent, and no much larger clonotype sits a single base away.

This clonotype was obtained from a man under 40 in good health. Sequenced sample: naive CD8+ T cells sorted from blood. According to the study, the label for this sample's cell subset or site signals: CD45RA+CCR7+. The rearranged segments are TRBV27 and TRBJ2-2; the D call could be TRBD1 or TRBD2, with each sharing 5 bases. The DNA is as follows: TGTGCCAGCAGTGGGTCGTGGGACGGAACCGGGGAGCTGTTTTTT. Translated, this gives CASSGSWDGTGELFF.